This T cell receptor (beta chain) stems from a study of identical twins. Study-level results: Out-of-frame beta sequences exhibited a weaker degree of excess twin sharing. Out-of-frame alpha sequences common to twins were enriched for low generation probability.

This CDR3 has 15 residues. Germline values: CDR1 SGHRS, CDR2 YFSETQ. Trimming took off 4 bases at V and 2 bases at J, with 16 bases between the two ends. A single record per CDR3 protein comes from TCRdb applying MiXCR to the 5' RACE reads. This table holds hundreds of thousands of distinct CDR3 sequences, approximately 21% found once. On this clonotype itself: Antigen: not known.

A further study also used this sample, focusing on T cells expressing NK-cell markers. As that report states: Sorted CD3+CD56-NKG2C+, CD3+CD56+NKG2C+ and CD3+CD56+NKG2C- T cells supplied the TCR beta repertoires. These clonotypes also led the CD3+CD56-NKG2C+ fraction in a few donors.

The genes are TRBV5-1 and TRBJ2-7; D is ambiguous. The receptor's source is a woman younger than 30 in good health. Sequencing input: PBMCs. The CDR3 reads CASSPKIPWPYEQYF. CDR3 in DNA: TGCGCCAGCAGCCCGAAGATCCCTTGGCCCTACGAGCAGTACTTC.